A selection of T cell receptor beta chains follows, all from one sample in a study of blood T cell repertoires in COVID-19. Using immunoSEQ multiplex PCR, the repertoire was profiled, and TCRdb retains in-frame clones only, with some absent. The sample has around 700,000 clones, approximately 90% seen once. What was sequenced was peripheral blood. The receptors come from a woman aged 18-35 years with acute or convalescent COVID-19. Both conserved end residues are part of each CDR3. The D gene is left open where the match is weak. Clone size is stated in some rows and not others, as once, few, many or a class when expanded.

V gene,clone size,D gene,J gene,CDR3 protein,CDR3 DNA
TRBV19,-,TRBD1,TRBJ1-5,CASSMRGRGNQPQHF,TGTGCCAGTAGTATGAGGGGGCGAGGAAATCAGCCCCAGCATTTT
TRBV7-3,-,TRBD1,TRBJ1-2,CASSFTGGGGYTF,TGTGCCAGCAGCTTCACAGGGGGCGGAGGCTACACCTTC
TRBV5-5,-,-,TRBJ1-2,CASSLAGFSYPNGYTF,TGTGCCAGCAGCTTGGCCGGGTTTTCCTATCCAAATGGCTACACCTTC
TRBV7-8,few,TRBD1,TRBJ2-7,CASSTRVGQGRYEQYF,TGTGCCAGCAGCACGAGGGTGGGACAGGGGCGATACGAGCAGTACTTC
TRBV5-1,-,-,TRBJ1-1,CASSLGAPSDTEAFF,TGCGCCAGCAGCTTGGGGGCCCCCTCGGACACTGAAGCTTTCTTT
TRBV30,-,-,TRBJ1-1,CAWRVYRRGSTEAFF,TGTGCCTGGAGGGTGTATCGTCGGGGGTCGACTGAAGCTTTCTTT
TRBV11-2,-,TRBD2,TRBJ2-3,CASSSGLAGGISTDTQYF,TGTGCCAGCAGCTCGGGACTAGCGGGGGGAATTAGCACAGATACGCAGTATTTT
TRBV6-5,once,-,TRBJ1-2,CASISTGDGYTF,TGTGCCAGCATCTCAACAGGAGACGGCTACACCTTC
TRBV20-1,-,TRBD2,TRBJ2-5,CSASLRLAGQETQYF,TGCAGTGCTAGTTTGAGACTAGCGGGACAAGAGACCCAGTACTTC
TRBV10-3,-,-,TRBJ1-1,CAIRLDRGTEAFF,TGTGCCATCAGGTTGGACCGGGGCACTGAAGCTTTCTTT